The sequence of this T cell receptor beta chain was determined in a study of T cells after yellow fever vaccination. Between the trimmed V and J ends, which lost 7 bases and 5 bases, there was a span of 20 bases. Germline CDR1 and CDR2: LNHDA and SQIVND (reference sequence). The CDR3 sequence is 15 residues long. TCRdb called the 5' RACE reads again in MiXCR, with one record for every CDR3 protein. Counted here are 250,000 to 300,000 distinct CDR3 sequences, approximately 12% occurring once; the ten biggest clones make up less than 0.55%. Here the sequenced sample was CD4+ T cells sorted from PBMCs, taken 45 days after the yellow fever booster vaccination. The chain has TRBV19 and TRBJ2-5; D possibly uses TRBD1 or TRBD2 (5 bases each). The receptor was isolated from a man aged 25 to 45 who received the YFV17D yellow fever vaccine. CDR3 DNA sequence: TGTGCCAGTAACCGTTACGGGGACCGCACGGAGACCCAGTACTTC. This gives the protein CASNRYGDRTETQYF.